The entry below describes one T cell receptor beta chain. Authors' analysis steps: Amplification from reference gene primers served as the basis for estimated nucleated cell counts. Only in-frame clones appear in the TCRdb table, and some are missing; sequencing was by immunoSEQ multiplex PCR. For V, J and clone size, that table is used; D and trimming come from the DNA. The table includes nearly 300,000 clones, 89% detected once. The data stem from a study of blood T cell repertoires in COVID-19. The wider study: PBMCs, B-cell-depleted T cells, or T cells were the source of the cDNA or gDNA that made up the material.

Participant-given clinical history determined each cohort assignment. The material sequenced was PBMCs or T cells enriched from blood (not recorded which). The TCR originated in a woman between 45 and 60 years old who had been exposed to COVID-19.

CDR3 in DNA: TGTGCCAGTAGTATAGGTCTGTCCTACGAGCAGTACTTC. Protein: CASSIGLSYEQYF. The chain uses TRBV19 and TRBJ2-7; D is uncertain. The germline gives CDR1 LNHDA, CDR2 SQIVND (reference sequence). Trimming pared 1 base from V and 1 base from J, leaving 5 bases between. The CDR3 has 13 amino acids.